This T cell receptor beta chain was documented in a study of blood T cell repertoires in COVID-19. Trimming stripped 7 bases from V and 6 bases from J, with 16 bases between. CDR1 is MGHDK, CDR2 SYGVNS, per germline. The CDR3 length is 13 residues. Method: immunoSEQ multiplex PCR; TCRdb's copy keeps in-frame clones and lacks some. Here the sample spans around 69,000 clones, approximately 89% being singletons. The sample taken for sequencing was peripheral blood. The chain carries TRBV25-1 and TRBJ2-7; D is ambiguous. The source is a woman aged 45-60 years with active COVID-19. The CDR3 reads CASTRGPGREQYF. The CDR3 bases are TGTGCCAGCACCCGCGGTCCCGGTCGCGAGCAGTACTTC.